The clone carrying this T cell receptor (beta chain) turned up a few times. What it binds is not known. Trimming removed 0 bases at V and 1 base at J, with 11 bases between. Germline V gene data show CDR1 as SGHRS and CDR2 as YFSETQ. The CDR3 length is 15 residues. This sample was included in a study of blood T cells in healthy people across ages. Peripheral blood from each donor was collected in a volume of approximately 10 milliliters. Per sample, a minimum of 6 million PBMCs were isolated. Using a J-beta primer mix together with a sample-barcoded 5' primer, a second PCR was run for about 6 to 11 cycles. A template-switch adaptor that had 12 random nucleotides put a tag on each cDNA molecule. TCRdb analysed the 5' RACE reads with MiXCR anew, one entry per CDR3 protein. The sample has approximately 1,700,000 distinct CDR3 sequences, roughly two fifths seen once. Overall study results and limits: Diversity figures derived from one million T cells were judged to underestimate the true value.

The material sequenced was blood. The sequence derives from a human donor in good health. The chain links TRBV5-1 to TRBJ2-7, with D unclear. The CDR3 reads CASSLASHPSYEQYF. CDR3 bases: TGCGCCAGCAGCTTGGCCTCTCACCCTTCCTACGAGCAGTACTTC.